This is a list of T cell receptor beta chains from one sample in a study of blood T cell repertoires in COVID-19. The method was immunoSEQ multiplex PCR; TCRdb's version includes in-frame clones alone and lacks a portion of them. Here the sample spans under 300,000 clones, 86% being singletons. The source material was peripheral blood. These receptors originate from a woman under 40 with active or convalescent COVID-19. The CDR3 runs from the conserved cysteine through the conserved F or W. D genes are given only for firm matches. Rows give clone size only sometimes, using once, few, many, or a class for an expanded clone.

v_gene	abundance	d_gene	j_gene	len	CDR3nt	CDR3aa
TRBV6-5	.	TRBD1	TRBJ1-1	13	TGTGCCAGCATCGACAGGGGGTGGACTGAAGCTTTCTTT	CASIDRGWTEAFF
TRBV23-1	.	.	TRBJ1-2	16	TGCGCCAGCAGTCTCATCGACAGCCCCTCTAACTATGGCTACACCTTC	CASSLIDSPSNYGYTF
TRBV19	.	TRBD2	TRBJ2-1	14	TGTGCCAGTGCCGAGGGTCTAGCGGGGAATGAGCAGTTCTTC	CASAEGLAGNEQFF
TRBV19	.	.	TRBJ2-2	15	TGTGCCAGTAGTATTGTGTGGGAGGTTACCGGGGAGCTGTTTTTT	CASSIVWEVTGELFF
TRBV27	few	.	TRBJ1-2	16	TGTGCCAGCAGTTTAAAATTGACCGGGACACAATATGGCTACACCTTC	CASSLKLTGTQYGYTF
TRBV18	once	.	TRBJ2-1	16	TGTGCCAGCTCAGGGTCCTGGGGGGGCCCCCTCAATGAGCAGTTCTTC	CASSGSWGGPLNEQFF
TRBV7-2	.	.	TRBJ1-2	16	TGTGCCAGCAGCTCACAGGGAGGGATATCTAACTATGGCTACACCTTC	CASSSQGGISNYGYTF
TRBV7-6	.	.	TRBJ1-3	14	TGTGCCAGCAGCCGCGACAGCTCTGGAAACACCATATATTTT	CASSRDSSGNTIYF
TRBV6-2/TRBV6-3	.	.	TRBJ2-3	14	TGTGCCAGCAGTTTTGGACAAACCACAGATACGCAGTATTTT	CASSFGQTTDTQYF
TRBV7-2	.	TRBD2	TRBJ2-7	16	TGTGCCAGCAGCTTAGGCGGGGGGGCATCGGCCTACGAGCAGTACTTC	CASSLGGGASAYEQYF
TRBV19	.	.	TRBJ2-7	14	TGTGCCAGTAGTAGGATAGGGGTATCCTACGAGCAGTACTTC	CASSRIGVSYEQYF
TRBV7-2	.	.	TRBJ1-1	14	TGTGCCAGCAGCTTAGAGGGCAGGGGCCGTGAAGCTTTCTTT	CASSLEGRGREAFF
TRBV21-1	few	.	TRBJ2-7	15	TGTGCCAGCAGCAAAAGGCAGGGTCCTTTTTACGAGCAGTACTTC	CASSKRQGPFYEQYF
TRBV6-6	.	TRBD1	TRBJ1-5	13	TGTGCCAGTTCGACAGGGGTGAATCAGCCCCAGCATTTT	CASSTGVNQPQHF
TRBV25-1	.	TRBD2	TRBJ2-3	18	TGTGCCAGCAGTGAATACGGGGGCTTAGCGGGGTACACAGATACGCAGTATTTT	CASSEYGGLAGYTDTQYF
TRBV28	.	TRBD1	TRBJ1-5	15	TGTGCCAGCTTCTCCGGGACAGGGGGCTATCAGCCCCAGCATTTT	CASFSGTGGYQPQHF
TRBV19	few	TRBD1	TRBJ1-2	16	TGTGCCAGTAAGGCGGGACAGGGGGCGGTCAACTATGGCTACACCTTC	CASKAGQGAVNYGYTF
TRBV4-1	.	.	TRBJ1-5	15	TGCGCCAGCAGCCAACTCGGACTGATTAATCAGCCCCAGCATTTT	CASSQLGLINQPQHF
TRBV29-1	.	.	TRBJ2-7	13	TGCAGCGTTGAGGGACTTCTATACGGCGAGCAGTACTTC	CSVEGLLYGEQYF
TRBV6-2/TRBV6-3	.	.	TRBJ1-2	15	TGTGCCAGCAGTTACTCCCGGGGTCACGACTATGGCTACACCTTC	CASSYSRGHDYGYTF
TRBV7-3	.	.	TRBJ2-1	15	TGTGCCAGCAGCCTTCGACAGGGAGGCCTCAATGAGCAGTTCTTC	CASSLRQGGLNEQFF
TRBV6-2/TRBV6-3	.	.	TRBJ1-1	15	TGTGCCAGCAGTTACTCCGACGATAGGGGCACTGAAGCTTTCTTT	CASSYSDDRGTEAFF
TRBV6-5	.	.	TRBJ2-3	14	TGTGCCAGCAGTTACGAACCGTACAGAGATACGCAGTATTTT	CASSYEPYRDTQYF
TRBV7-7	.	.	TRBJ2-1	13	TGTGCTAGCAGCTTAGCCCACTACAATGAGCAGTTCTTC	CASSLAHYNEQFF
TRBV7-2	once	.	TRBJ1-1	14	TGTGCCAGCAGCTCCTTGGTACAGAAAACTGAAGCTTTCTTT	CASSSLVQKTEAFF
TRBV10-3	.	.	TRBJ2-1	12	TGTGCCATCAGTGCTACCTACAATGAGCAGTTCTTC	CAISATYNEQFF
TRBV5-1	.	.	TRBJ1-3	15	TGCGCCAGCAGCTTGGCCGGAGGTTCCGGAAACACCATATATTTT	CASSLAGGSGNTIYF
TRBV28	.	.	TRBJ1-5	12	TGTGCCAGCGCCCAGGGGAATCAGCCCCAGCATTTT	CASAQGNQPQHF
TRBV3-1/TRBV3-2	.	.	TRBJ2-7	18	TGTGCCAGCAGCCAAGTTCTGGCGGGGGCCGCCCCAACCTACGAGCAGTACTTC	CASSQVLAGAAPTYEQYF
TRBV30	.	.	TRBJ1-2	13	TGTGCCTGGAGAATGGGGGCATTTTATGGCTACACCTTC	CAWRMGAFYGYTF
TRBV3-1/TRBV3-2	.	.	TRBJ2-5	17	TGTGCCAGCAGCCAAGCTATCTTAGGGAGGTGGGGAGAGACCCAGTACTTC	CASSQAILGRWGETQYF
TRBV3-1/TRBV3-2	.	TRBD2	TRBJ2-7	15	TGTGCCAGCAGAAACCACGGGGGGAATTCCTACGAGCAGTACTTC	CASRNHGGNSYEQYF
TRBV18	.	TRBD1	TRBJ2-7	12	TGTGCCAGCTCATCACAGGGGTACGAGCAGTACTTC	CASSSQGYEQYF
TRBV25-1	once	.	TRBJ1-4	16	TGTGCCAGCAGTCCCGGGACATACTCCCCTAATGAAAAACTGTTTTTT	CASSPGTYSPNEKLFF
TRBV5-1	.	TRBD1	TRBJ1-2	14	TGCGCCAGCAGCCTCACAGGGGGGAACTATGGCTACACCTTC	CASSLTGGNYGYTF
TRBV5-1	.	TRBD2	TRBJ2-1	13	TGCGCCAGCATGGCGGGGGGGCAAAATGAGCAGTTCTTC	CASMAGGQNEQFF
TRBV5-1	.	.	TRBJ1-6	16	TGCGCCAGCAGCTTGGAGGGGGGGTTCGCGAATTCACCCCTCCACTTT	CASSLEGGFANSPLHF
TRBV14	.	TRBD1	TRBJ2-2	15	TGTGCCAGCAGCGAAAGACAGGGTAGGACCGGGGAGCTGTTTTTT	CASSERQGRTGELFF
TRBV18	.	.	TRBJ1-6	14	TGTGCCAGCTCACCAGGAACAGGGAATTCACCCCTCCACTTT	CASSPGTGNSPLHF
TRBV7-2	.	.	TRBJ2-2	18	TGTGCCAGCAGCCCCGAAGCCCAACGACAGATCAACACCGGGGAGCTGTTTTTT	CASSPEAQRQINTGELFF
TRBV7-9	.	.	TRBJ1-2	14	TGTGCCAGCAGCTTAGTGGCGGGGGCAAATGGCTACACCTTC	CASSLVAGANGYTF
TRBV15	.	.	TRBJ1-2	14	TGTGCCACCAGCAGACCGCTAACTAACTATGGCTACACCTTC	CATSRPLTNYGYTF
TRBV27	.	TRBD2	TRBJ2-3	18	TGTGCCAGCAGTTTATCGTCTTGGCGGGGGGGAGCCACAGATACGCAGTATTTT	CASSLSSWRGGATDTQYF
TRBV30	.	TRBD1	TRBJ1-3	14	TGTGCCTGGAGCACAGGGGGCTCTGGAAACACCATATATTTT	CAWSTGGSGNTIYF
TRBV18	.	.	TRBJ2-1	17	TGTGCCAGCTCTGCTATAAGATCCGGGTTCTCCTACAATGAGCAGTTCTTC	CASSAIRSGFSYNEQFF
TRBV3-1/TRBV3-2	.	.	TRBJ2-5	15	TGTGCCAGCAGCCAAGCCCTGACAGGACAAGAGACCCAGTACTTC	CASSQALTGQETQYF
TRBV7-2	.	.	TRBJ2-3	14	TGTGCCAGCAGCTCAGGTTCATTCACAGATACGCAGTATTTT	CASSSGSFTDTQYF
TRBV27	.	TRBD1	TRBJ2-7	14	TGTGCCAGCAGTTTAACCCACAGGGGTGGCGAGCAGTACTTC	CASSLTHRGGEQYF
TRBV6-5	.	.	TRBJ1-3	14	TGTGCCAGCATCCGCCCCGGGCGGGAGAACACCATATATTTT	CASIRPGRENTIYF
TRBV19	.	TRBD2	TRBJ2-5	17	TGTGCCAGTAGCGCTGGGGACTACCCGTCCACCCTCGGGGCCCAGTACTTC	CASSAGDYPSTLGAQYF
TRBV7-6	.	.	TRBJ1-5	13	TGTGCCAGCAGCTTAGTATCAGATCAGCCCCAGCATTTT	CASSLVSDQPQHF
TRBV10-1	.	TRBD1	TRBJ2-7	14	TGCGCCAGCAGGGGGACAGGGGGCCCACACGAGCAGTACTTC	CASRGTGGPHEQYF
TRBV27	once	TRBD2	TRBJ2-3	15	TGTGCCAGCAGTTTAGGGCCTAGCGGGGGGTTACGGGGGCATTTT	CASSLGPSGGLRGHF
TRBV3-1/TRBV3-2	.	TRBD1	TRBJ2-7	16	TGTGCCAGCAGCCAAAGGGCCCTGGGACAGGTACACGAGCAGTACTTC	CASSQRALGQVHEQYF